These T cell receptor beta chains were read from a single sample in a study of blood T cells in healthy people across ages. TCRdb called the 5' RACE reads again in MiXCR, with one record for every CDR3 protein. The repertoire holds approximately 1,000,000 distinct CDR3 sequences, with under 45% as singletons. The sequenced sample was blood. The receptors come from an older woman in good health. The CDR3 runs from the conserved cysteine through the conserved F or W. D genes are given only for firm matches. For some rows the clone size is stated as once, few or many, or as a class when expanded; others skip it.

D | J | size | V | CDR3 | DNA
TRBD1 | TRBJ2-7 | - | TRBV12-3/TRBV12-4 | CASSSGQGSEQYF | TGTGCCAGCAGCTCGGGACAGGGTTCCGAGCAGTACTTC
TRBD2 | TRBJ2-1 | - | TRBV10-3 | CAIKGSGRQGSYNEQFF | TGTGCCATCAAAGGTAGCGGGAGGCAGGGCTCCTACAATGAGCAGTTCTTC
TRBD2 | TRBJ2-7 | - | TRBV2 | CASSGVVAGIYEQYF | TGTGCCAGCAGTGGGGTGGTAGCGGGAATCTACGAGCAGTACTTC
- | TRBJ2-1 | - | TRBV2 | CASSEGTLNYNEQFF | TGTGCCAGCAGTGAAGGTACACTTAACTACAATGAGCAGTTCTTC
- | TRBJ2-3 | - | TRBV6-6 | CASSYGGITDTQYF | TGTGCCAGCAGTTACGGGGGGATCACAGATACGCAGTATTTT
- | TRBJ2-7 | - | TRBV13 | CASSAVQRSYEQYF | TGTGCCAGCAGCGCCGTGCAACGCTCCTACGAGCAGTACTTC
- | TRBJ2-7 | few | TRBV18 | CASSPDLGSTKQYF | TGTGCCAGCTCACCAGACCTCGGATCTACGAAGCAGTACTTC
TRBD2 | TRBJ2-1 | - | TRBV5-1 | CASSWGGLAGGDNEQFF | TGCGCCAGCAGCTGGGGGGGACTAGCGGGAGGGGACAATGAGCAGTTCTTC
- | TRBJ1-3 | - | TRBV29-1 | CSVVSGSGNTIYF | TGCAGCGTTGTCAGCGGATCTGGAAACACCATATATTTT
- | TRBJ2-1 | - | TRBV29-1 | CSVAFQVSLQYEQFF | TGCAGCGTCGCCTTTCAGGTGAGCCTACAATATGAGCAGTTCTTC
- | TRBJ2-1 | once | TRBV10-3 | CAIRDSRSPYNEQFF | TGTGCCATCCGGGACTCTAGGAGCCCCTACAATGAGCAGTTCTTC
TRBD1 | TRBJ2-3 | many | TRBV10-3 | CAATRGQGTDTQYF | TGTGCCGCAACCCGGGGACAGGGCACAGATACGCAGTATTTT
- | TRBJ2-1 | - | TRBV11-2 | CASSRRFAGGGDNEQFF | TGTGCCAGCAGTCGGAGGTTTGCCGGCGGGGGCGACAATGAGCAGTTCTTC
- | TRBJ2-1 | - | TRBV20-1 | CSARVLGNEQFF | TGCAGTGCTAGAGTCCTAGGGAATGAGCAGTTCTTC
- | TRBJ2-6 | - | TRBV20-1 | CSARDVGLEVGSGANVLTF | TGCAGTGCTAGAGATGTCGGGTTAGAGGTGGGCTCTGGGGCCAACGTCCTGACTTTC
TRBD1 | TRBJ2-5 | few | TRBV6-5 | CASSYAGTGGFQYF | TGTGCCAGCAGTTACGCGGGGACAGGGGGCTTCCAGTACTTC
TRBD2 | TRBJ2-7 | - | TRBV20-1 | CSARDETSGRDSGEQYF | TGCAGTGCTAGAGATGAGACTAGCGGGAGGGATAGCGGCGAGCAGTACTTC
- | TRBJ2-7 | few | TRBV2 | CASSEGTPWNYEQYF | TGTGCCAGCAGTGAAGGTACCCCCTGGAACTACGAGCAGTACTTC
- | TRBJ2-3 | - | TRBV20-1 | CSASGSSPTDTQYF | TGCAGTGCTAGCGGGAGCTCCCCCACAGATACGCAGTATTTT
TRBD1 | TRBJ2-2 | - | TRBV5-1 | CASSLGDRETGELFF | TGCGCCAGCAGCTTGGGGGACAGGGAAACCGGGGAGCTGTTTTTT
TRBD1 | TRBJ2-2 | - | TRBV5-4 | CASSLNRGPGGELFF | TGTGCCAGCAGCTTGAACAGGGGGCCGGGCGGGGAGCTGTTTTTT
TRBD1 | TRBJ2-7 | - | TRBV4-1 | CASSPPPGRGRCEQYF | TGCGCCAGTAGCCCGCCTCCCGGTAGGGGGCGCTGCGAGCAGTACTTC
- | TRBJ1-2 | - | TRBV24-1 | CATSDGGDPNYGYTF | TGTGCCACCAGTGACGGCGGGGACCCTAACTATGGCTACACCTTC
TRBD2 | TRBJ2-7 | - | TRBV14 | CASSFGGRNDEQYF | TGTGCCAGCAGTTTCGGCGGGAGGAACGACGAGCAGTACTTC
- | TRBJ2-3 | - | TRBV5-1 | CASSLAVAGTDTQYF | TGCGCCAGCAGCTTGGCCGTAGCTGGCACAGATACGCAGTATTTT
- | TRBJ2-3 | - | TRBV28 | CASSLPGWDTQYF | TGTGCCAGCAGCTTACCGGGATGGGATACGCAGTATTTT
TRBD2 | TRBJ2-3 | - | TRBV20-1 | CSAPLSGRGDTQYF | TGCAGTGCCCCGCTTAGCGGGAGAGGGGATACGCAGTATTTT
- | TRBJ2-3 | - | TRBV5-1 | CASSWRDPLLQASRVPDTQYF | TGCGCCAGCAGCTGGAGGGACCCACTCCTCCAAGCCTCTAGGGTCCCAGATACGCAGTATTTT
TRBD2 | TRBJ2-2 | - | TRBV2 | CASSVPGGLTGELFF | TGTGCCAGCAGTGTTCCGGGAGGCCTCACCGGGGAGCTGTTTTTT
TRBD2 | TRBJ2-3 | once | TRBV5-1 | CASSNGLAGDTQYF | TGCGCCAGCAGCAACGGACTAGCGGGAGATACGCAGTATTTT
- | TRBJ1-5 | few | TRBV10-3 | CAISERRTDSNQPQHF | TGTGCCATCAGTGAGCGGCGGACAGATAGCAATCAGCCCCAGCATTTT
- | TRBJ2-3 | few | TRBV20-1 | CSAPATDTQYF | TGCAGTGCTCCAGCGACAGATACGCAGTATTTT
TRBD2 | TRBJ2-1 | - | TRBV7-9 | CASSRTSGWSNEQFF | TGTGCCAGCAGCCGAACTAGCGGGTGGAGCAATGAGCAGTTCTTC
- | TRBJ2-7 | - | TRBV2 | CASRAGTVSYEQYF | TGTGCCAGCAGGGCCGGGACCGTCTCCTACGAGCAGTACTTC
- | TRBJ1-2 | - | TRBV14 | CASSPKTYGGYTF | TGTGCCAGCAGCCCAAAGACGTACGGCGGCTACACCTTC
TRBD2 | TRBJ2-7 | - | TRBV12-3/TRBV12-4 | CASSTGLEVETYEQYF | TGTGCCAGCAGTACGGGACTAGAGGTGGAGACCTACGAGCAGTACTTC
- | TRBJ2-1 | few | TRBV29-1 | CSVGWGYNEQFF | TGCAGCGTTGGGTGGGGATACAATGAGCAGTTCTTC
TRBD2 | TRBJ2-5 | - | TRBV11-2 | CASSPSVGGETQYF | TGTGCCAGCAGCCCTAGCGTGGGAGGGGAGACCCAGTACTTC
TRBD1 | TRBJ1-2 | - | TRBV30 | CAWSAGTGLGGYTF | TGTGCCTGGAGTGCCGGGACAGGGTTGGGTGGCTACACCTTC
- | TRBJ2-7 | - | TRBV20-1 | CSATADNSYEQYF | TGCAGTGCCACAGCAGACAATTCCTACGAGCAGTACTTC
TRBD2 | TRBJ2-4 | - | TRBV7-8 | CASSLSRGGGPGKNIQYF | TGTGCCAGCAGCTTAAGTCGGGGGGGAGGGCCTGGCAAAAACATTCAGTACTTC
- | TRBJ2-7 | many | TRBV10-3 | CAIRPGQSSYEQYF | TGTGCCATCAGACCGGGACAAAGCTCCTACGAGCAGTACTTC
TRBD1 | TRBJ2-5 | few | TRBV7-9 | CASSRRQGAFETQYF | TGTGCCAGCAGCCGTAGACAGGGGGCTTTTGAGACCCAGTACTTC
TRBD2 | TRBJ2-3 | - | TRBV20-1 | CSAHGLRGTSGRTSTDTQYF | TGCAGTGCTCACGGACTGAGAGGGACTAGCGGGAGGACAAGCACAGATACGCAGTATTTT
TRBD1 | TRBJ2-4 | - | TRBV5-5 | CASSLVGQGEYF | TGTGCCAGCAGCTTGGTTGGACAGGGGGAGTACTTC
- | TRBJ2-5 | - | TRBV5-1 | CASSKTGTKLMDEQYF | TGCGCCAGCAGCAAAACAGGGACGAAGTTGATGGATGAGCAGTACTTC
- | TRBJ2-7 | - | TRBV11-2 | CASSLGQTDEQYF | TGTGCCAGCAGCTTAGGCCAAACCGACGAGCAGTACTTC